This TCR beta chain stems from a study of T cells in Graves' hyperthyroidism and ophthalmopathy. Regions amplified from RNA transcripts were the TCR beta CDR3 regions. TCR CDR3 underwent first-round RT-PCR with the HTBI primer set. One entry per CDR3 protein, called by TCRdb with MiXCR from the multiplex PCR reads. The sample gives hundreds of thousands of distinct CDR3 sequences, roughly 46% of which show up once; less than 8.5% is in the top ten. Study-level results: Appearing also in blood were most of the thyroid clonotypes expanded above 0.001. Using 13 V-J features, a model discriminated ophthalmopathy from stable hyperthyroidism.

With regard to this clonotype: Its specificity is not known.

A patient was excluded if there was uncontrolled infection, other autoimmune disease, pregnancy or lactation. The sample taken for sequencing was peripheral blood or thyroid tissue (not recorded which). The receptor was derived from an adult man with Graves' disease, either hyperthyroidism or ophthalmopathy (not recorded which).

CDR3 sequence reads: CASSWTGGATEAFF. For the CDR3, the DNA is TGCGCCAGCAGCTGGACAGGGGGCGCGACTGAAGCTTTCTTT. The chain combines TRBV5-1 with TRBJ1-1; TRBD1 agrees at 11 bases. CDR3 length: 14 residues. Germline lookup yields CDR1 SGHRS and CDR2 YFSETQ. With V trimmed by 3 bases and J by 5 bases, 3 bases remained unmatched.